The clone carrying this T cell receptor (beta chain) has a handful of counts. Antigen: not known. A patient was excluded if there was uncontrolled infection, other autoimmune disease, pregnancy or lactation. Based on clinical symptoms, serum thyroxine and TRAb, thyroid ultrasound and orbital computed tomography, diagnoses were reached. The source of the sample is a study of T cells in Graves' hyperthyroidism and ophthalmopathy. General observations from the study: Researchers found most expanded thyroid clonotypes above 0.001 in blood as well.

Researchers took RNA transcripts and amplified the TCR beta CDR3 regions from them. An initial round of RT-PCR targeting the TCR CDR3 relied on the HTBI primer set. TCRdb analysed the multiplex PCR reads with MiXCR anew, one entry per CDR3 protein. The sample has 300,000 to 400,000 distinct CDR3 sequences, 13% seen once. Sequencing was done on a sample of blood. The receptor's source is a woman aged 18-29 years with Graves' hyperthyroidism.

The CDR3 spells CSSSGSSYEQYF. The DNA for the CDR3 is TGCAGCTCATCCGGGAGCTCCTACGAGCAGTACTTC. The chain uses TRBV20-1 and TRBJ2-7; perhaps TRBD2 as D (6 bases). Germline loops: CDR1 DFQATT, CDR2 SNEGSKA (reference sequence). This CDR3 spans 12 amino acids.